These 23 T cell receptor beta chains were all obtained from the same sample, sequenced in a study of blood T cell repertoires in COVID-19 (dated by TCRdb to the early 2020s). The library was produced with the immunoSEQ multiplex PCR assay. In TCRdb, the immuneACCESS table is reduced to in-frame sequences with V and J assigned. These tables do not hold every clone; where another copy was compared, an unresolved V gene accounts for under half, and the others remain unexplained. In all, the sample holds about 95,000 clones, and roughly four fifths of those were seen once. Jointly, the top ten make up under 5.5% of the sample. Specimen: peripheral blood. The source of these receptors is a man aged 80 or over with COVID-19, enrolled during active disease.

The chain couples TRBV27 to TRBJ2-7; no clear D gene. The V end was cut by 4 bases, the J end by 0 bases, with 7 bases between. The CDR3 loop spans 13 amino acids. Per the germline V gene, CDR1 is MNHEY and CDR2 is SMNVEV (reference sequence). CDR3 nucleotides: TGTGCCAGCAGTTACTCATCCTCCTACGAGCAGTACTTC. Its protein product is CASSYSSSYEQYF.

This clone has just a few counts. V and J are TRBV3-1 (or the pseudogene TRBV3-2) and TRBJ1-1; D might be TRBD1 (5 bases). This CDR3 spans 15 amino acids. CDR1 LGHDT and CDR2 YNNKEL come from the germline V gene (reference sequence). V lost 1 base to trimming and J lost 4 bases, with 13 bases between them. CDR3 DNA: TGTGCCAGCAGCCAAGGATGGGGGGTTGTCACTGAAGCTTTCTTT. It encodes CASSQGWGVVTEAFF.

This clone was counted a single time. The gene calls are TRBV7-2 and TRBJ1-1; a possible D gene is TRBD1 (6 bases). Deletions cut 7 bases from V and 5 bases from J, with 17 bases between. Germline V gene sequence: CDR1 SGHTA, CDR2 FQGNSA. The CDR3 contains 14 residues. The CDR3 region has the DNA TGTGCCAGCACTCGTGTGGGGGCGAGGACTGAAGCTTTCTTT. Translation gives CASTRVGARTEAFF.

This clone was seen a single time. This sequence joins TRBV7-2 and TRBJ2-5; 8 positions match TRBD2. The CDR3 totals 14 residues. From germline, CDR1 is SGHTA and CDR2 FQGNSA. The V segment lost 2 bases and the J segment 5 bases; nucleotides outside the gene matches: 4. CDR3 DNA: TGTGCCAGCAGCTTATATGCTAGCGGGGAGACCCAGTACTTC. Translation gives CASSLYASGETQYF.

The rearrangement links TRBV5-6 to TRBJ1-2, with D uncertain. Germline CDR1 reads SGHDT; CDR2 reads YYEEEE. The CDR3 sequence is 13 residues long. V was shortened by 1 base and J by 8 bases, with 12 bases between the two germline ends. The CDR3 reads CASSLLGRGGYTF. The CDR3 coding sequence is TGTGCCAGCAGCTTGTTGGGGAGAGGGGGCTACACCTTC.

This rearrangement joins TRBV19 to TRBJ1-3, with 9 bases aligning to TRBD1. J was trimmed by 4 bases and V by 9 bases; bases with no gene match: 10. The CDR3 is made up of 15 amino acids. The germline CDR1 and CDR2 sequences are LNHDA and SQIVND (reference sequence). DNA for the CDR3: TGTGCCAGCTCCGATACAGGGGGCGCCGGAAACACCATATATTTT. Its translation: CASSDTGGAGNTIYF.

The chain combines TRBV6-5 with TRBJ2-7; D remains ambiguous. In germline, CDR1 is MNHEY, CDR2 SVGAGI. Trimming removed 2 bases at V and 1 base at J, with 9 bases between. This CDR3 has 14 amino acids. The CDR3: CASSYARLSYEQYF. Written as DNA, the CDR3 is TGTGCCAGCAGTTACGCCCGTCTATCCTACGAGCAGTACTTC.

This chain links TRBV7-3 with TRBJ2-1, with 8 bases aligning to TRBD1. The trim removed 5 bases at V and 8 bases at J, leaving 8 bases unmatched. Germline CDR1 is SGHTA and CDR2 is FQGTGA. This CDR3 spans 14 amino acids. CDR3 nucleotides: TGTGCCAGCAGCCTCCTAGGACAGGGCCATGAGCAGTTCTTC. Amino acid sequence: CASSLLGQGHEQFF. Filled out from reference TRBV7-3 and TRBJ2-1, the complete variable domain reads GAGVSQTPSNKVTEKGKYVELRCDPISGHTALYWYRQSLGQGPEFLIYFQGTGAADDSGLPNDRFFAVRPEGSVSTLKIQRTERGDSAVYLCASSLLGQGHEQFFGPGTRLTVL.

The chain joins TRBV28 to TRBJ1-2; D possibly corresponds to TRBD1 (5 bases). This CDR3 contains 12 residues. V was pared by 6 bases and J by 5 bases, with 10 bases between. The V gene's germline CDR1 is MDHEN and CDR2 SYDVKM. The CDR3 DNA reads TGTGCCAGCAGAACAGGCAGATATGGCTACACCTTC. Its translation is CASRTGRYGYTF.

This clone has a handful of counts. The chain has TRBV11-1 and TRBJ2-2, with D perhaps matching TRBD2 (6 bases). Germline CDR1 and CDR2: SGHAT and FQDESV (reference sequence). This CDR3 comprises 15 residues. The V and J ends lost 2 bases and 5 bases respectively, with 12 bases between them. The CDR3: CASSLRRVGTGELFF. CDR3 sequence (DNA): TGTGCCAGCAGCTTACGGAGGGTGGGAACCGGGGAGCTGTTTTTT.

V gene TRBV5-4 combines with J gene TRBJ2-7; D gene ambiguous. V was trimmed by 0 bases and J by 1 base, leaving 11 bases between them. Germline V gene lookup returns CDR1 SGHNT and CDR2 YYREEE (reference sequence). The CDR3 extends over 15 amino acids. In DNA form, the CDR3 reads TGTGCCAGCAGCTTGGGCGGAACAAGATCCTACGAGCAGTACTTC. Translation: CASSLGGTRSYEQYF. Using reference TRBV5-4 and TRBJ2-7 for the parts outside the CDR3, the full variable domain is ETGVTQSPTHLIKTRGQQVTLRCSSQSGHNTVSWYQQALGQGPQFIFQYYREEENGRGNFPPRFSGLQFPNYSSELNVNALELDDSALYLCASSLGGTRSYEQYFGPGTRLTVT.

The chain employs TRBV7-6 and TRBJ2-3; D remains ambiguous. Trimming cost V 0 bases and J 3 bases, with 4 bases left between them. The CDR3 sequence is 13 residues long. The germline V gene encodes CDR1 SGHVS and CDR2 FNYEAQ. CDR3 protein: CASSLARTDTQYF. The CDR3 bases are TGTGCCAGCAGCTTAGCGAGGACAGATACGCAGTATTTT. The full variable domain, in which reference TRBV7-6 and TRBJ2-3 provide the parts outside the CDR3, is GAGVSQSPRYKVTKRGQDVALRCDPISGHVSLYWYRQALGQGPEFLTYFNYEAQQDKSGLPNDRFSAERPEGSISTLTIQRTEQRDSAMYRCASSLARTDTQYFGPGTRLTVL.

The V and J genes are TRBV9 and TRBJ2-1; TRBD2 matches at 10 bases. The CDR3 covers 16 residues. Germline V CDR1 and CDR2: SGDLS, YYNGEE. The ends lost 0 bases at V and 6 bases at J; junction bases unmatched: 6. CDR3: CASSVATQRGGNEQFF. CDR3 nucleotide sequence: TGTGCCAGCAGCGTAGCTACTCAGCGGGGGGGCAATGAGCAGTTCTTC. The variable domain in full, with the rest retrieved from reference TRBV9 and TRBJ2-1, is DSGVTQTPKHLITATGQRVTLRCSPRSGDLSVYWYQQSLDQGLQFLIQYYNGEERAKGNILERFSAQQFPDLHSELNLSSLELGDSALYFCASSVATQRGGNEQFFGPGTRLTVL.

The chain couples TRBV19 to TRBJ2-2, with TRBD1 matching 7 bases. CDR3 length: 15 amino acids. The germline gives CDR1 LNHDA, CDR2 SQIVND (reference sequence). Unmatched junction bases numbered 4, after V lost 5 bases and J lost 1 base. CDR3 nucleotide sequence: TGTGCCAGTAGTCCGAGACAGGGGAACACCGGGGAGCTGTTTTTT. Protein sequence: CASSPRQGNTGELFF.

For the CDR3, the DNA is TGTGCCAGCAGTGTTGACAGCCGATATAATTCACCCCTCCACTTT. Its translation is CASSVDSRYNSPLHF. The chain uses TRBV2 and TRBJ1-6; tentatively, D is TRBD1 (5 bases). The CDR3 totals 15 residues. V gave up 4 bases and J gave up 4 bases, with 11 bases separating them. The germline gives CDR1 SNHLY, CDR2 FYNNEI.

Written as DNA, the CDR3 is TGTGCCAGCAGCTTGAGGGGGGGGGAGACCCAGTACTTC. This encodes CASSLRGGETQYF. The chain carries TRBV7-2 and TRBJ2-5; D is possibly TRBD2 (7 bases). The CDR3 extends over 13 amino acids. With 3 bases removed from V and 5 bases from J, the gap between germline ends came to 10 bases. Germline V gene lookup returns CDR1 SGHTA and CDR2 FQGNSA.

The CDR3 sequence: CASSLSGETEAFF. In DNA form, the CDR3 reads TGTGCCAGCAGCCTCTCGGGAGAGACTGAAGCTTTCTTT. The V and J genes are TRBV12-3 or TRBV12-4 and TRBJ1-1, with unresolved D. This CDR3 spans 13 amino acids. V lost 6 bases and J 5 bases, leaving 13 bases between the germline ends.

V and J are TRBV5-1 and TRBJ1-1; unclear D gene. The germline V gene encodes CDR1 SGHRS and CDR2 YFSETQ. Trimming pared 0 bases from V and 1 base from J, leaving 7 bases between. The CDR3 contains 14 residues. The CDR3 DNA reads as TGCGCCAGCAGCTTGGCAACAGCGAACACTGAAGCTTTCTTT. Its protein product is CASSLATANTEAFF.

CDR3 loop: CASNGQGRGTGELFF. The CDR3 nucleotides are TGTGCCAGTAATGGACAGGGAAGAGGCACCGGGGAGCTGTTTTTT. The chain has TRBV19 and TRBJ2-2; 8 bases line up with TRBD1. The CDR3 is 15 amino acids. V dropped 7 bases and J dropped 4; count of bases not matched to a gene: 8. Per germline, CDR1 LNHDA and CDR2 SQIVND (reference sequence).

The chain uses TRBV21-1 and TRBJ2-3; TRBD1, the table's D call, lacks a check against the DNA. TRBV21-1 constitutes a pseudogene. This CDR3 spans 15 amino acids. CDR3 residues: CASTGQGRGTDTQYF. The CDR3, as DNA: TGTGCCAGCACGGGACAGGGGAGAGGGACAGATACGCAGTATTTT.

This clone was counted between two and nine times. This chain's CDR3 is CASSESGLAGTGELFF. DNA for the CDR3: TGCGCCAGCAGTGAGTCGGGGCTAGCGGGGACCGGGGAGCTGTTTTTT. This chain connects TRBV10-1 to TRBJ2-2, with TRBD2 matching over 9 bases. J gave up 5 bases and V 0 bases, and 4 bases lay outside the gene matches. Germline CDR1 is WNHNN and CDR2 is SYGVQD (reference sequence). The CDR3 spans 16 residues.

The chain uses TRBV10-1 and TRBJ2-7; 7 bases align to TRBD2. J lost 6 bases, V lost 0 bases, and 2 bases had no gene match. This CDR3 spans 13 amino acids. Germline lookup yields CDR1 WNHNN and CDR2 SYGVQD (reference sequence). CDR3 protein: CASSESGGSEQYF. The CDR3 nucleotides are TGCGCCAGCAGTGAGTCGGGGGGGAGCGAGCAGTACTTC.

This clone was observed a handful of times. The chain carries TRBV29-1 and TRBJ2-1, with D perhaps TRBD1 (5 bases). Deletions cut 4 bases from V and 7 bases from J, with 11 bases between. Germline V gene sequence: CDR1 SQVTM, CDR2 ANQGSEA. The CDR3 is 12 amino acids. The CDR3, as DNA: TGCAGCGTTGCCCCCAGGGTTAATGAGCAGTTCTTC. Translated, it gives CSVAPRVNEQFF.